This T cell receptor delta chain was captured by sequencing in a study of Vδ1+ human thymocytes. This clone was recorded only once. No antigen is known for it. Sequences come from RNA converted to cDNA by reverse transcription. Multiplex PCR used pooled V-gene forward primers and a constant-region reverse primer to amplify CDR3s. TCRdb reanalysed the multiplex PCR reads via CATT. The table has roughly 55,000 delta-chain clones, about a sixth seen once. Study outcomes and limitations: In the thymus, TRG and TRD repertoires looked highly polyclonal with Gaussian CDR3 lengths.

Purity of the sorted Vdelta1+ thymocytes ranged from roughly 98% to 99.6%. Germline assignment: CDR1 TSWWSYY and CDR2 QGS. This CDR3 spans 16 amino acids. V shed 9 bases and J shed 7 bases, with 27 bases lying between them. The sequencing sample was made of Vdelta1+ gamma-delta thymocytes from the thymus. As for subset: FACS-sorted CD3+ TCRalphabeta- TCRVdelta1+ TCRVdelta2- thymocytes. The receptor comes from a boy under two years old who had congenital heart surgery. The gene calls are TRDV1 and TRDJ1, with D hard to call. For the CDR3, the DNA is TGTGCTCTCTGTCTACGGTTAAAGGGCCCGAGGAGTAAACTCATCTTT. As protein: CALCLRLKGPRSKLIF.